These 30 T cell receptor beta chains originate from one sample sequenced in a study of T cells in Graves' hyperthyroidism and ophthalmopathy. Amplification yielded TCR beta CDR3 regions, with RNA transcripts as the source. The primer set for the first-round RT-PCR of the TCR CDR3 was HTBI. TCRdb processed the multiplex PCR reads anew with MiXCR; each CDR3 protein has one entry. The data contain 550,000 to 850,000 distinct CDR3 sequences, under 20% of them singletons. The sequenced sample consisted of blood. These receptors came from a woman in her forties or fifties with Graves' hyperthyroidism that later progressed to Graves' ophthalmopathy.

V gene TRBV20-1 combines with J gene TRBJ2-5; 10 nucleotides agree with TRBD1. The CDR3 covers 15 residues. Germline lookup yields CDR1 DFQATT and CDR2 SNEGSKA (reference sequence). The junction had 12 bases not matched to a gene; V was cut back by 6 bases and J by 5 bases. CDR3 sequence: CSAASPGQGFETQYF. The DNA for the CDR3 is TGCAGTGCAGCTTCCCCGGGACAGGGGTTTGAGACCCAGTACTTC.

This clonotype was seen more than once but under ten times. V and J are TRBV29-1 and TRBJ2-3, with D tentatively TRBD2 (6 bases). Per the germline V gene, CDR1 is SQVTM and CDR2 is ANQGSEA. The ends were cut back, 3 bases at V and 2 bases at J, with 15 bases in the middle. This CDR3 comprises 15 residues. The CDR3 sequence: CSVDGEVDYTDTQYF. For the CDR3, the DNA is TGCAGCGTTGACGGGGAGGTGGACTACACAGATACGCAGTATTTT.

This clonotype was counted ten times or more. CDR3 protein: CASRDLWEANTGELFF. CDR3 bases: TGTGCCAGCAGGGACCTATGGGAGGCGAACACCGGGGAGCTGTTTTTT. V gene TRBV6-1 combines with J gene TRBJ2-2, with TRBD2 as a possible D gene (6 bases). Germline V gene sequence: CDR1 MNHNS, CDR2 SASEGT. This CDR3 has 16 amino acids. V was shortened by 6 bases and J by 0 bases, with 14 bases between the two germline ends.

Of note for this clonotype: The germline gene is not matched at one end of the junction; a read error may be the cause. The chain is built from TRBV14 and TRBJ1-1; D unresolved. The CDR3 contains 13 residues. Germline values: CDR1 SGHDN, CDR2 FVKESK. This chain's CDR3 is CASSQDWAAEPFF. CDR3 bases: TGTGCCAGCAGCCAAGATTGGGCAGCTGAACCTTTCTTT.

The chain carries TRBV10-3 and TRBJ1-6, with unresolved D. The germline gives CDR1 ENHRY, CDR2 SYGVKD. CDR3 length: 14 amino acids. Trimming took 5 bases from V and 5 from J, leaving 10 bases between them. The DNA of the CDR3 is TGTGCCATCAGTCCCACGGTAGATAATTCACCCCTCCACTTT. This codes for CAISPTVDNSPLHF.

The genes are TRBV18 and TRBJ2-3; possibly TRBD1 or TRBD2 for D (6 bases each). This CDR3 contains 15 residues. CDR1 KGHSH and CDR2 LQKENI come from the germline V gene. V lost 3 bases to trimming and J lost 5 bases, with 15 bases between them. CDR3 residues: CASSPVGGPGDTQYF. The CDR3 DNA reads TGTGCCAGCTCACCGGTTGGGGGGCCCGGAGATACGCAGTATTTT.

The chain has TRBV7-9 and TRBJ2-1; 12 nucleotides align to TRBD2. The CDR3 has 14 amino acids. The germline gives CDR1 SEHNR, CDR2 FQNEAQ (reference sequence). V was clipped by 4 bases and J by 10 bases; unmatched bases: 5. In DNA, the CDR3 is TGTGCCAGCAGCTCGATACTAGCGGGGGGCGAGCAGTTCTTC. It is translated as CASSSILAGGEQFF.

The rearrangement joins TRBV4-2 to TRBJ1-2, with D uncertain. The germline CDR1 and CDR2 sequences are LGHNA and YNFKEQ. The CDR3 is 12 amino acids. V was trimmed by 1 base and J by 7 bases, leaving 7 bases between them. CDR3 sequence reads: CASSQALGGYTF. CDR3 nucleotides: TGTGCCAGCAGCCAAGCCCTAGGTGGCTACACCTTC.

This clonotype has a count of ten or more. The CDR3 here is CASSQEGISTDTQYF. The CDR3 DNA reads TGTGCCAGCAGCCAAGAGGGCATAAGCACAGATACGCAGTATTTT. V and J are TRBV3-1 and TRBJ2-3; D gene unclear. Trimming left V 0 bases short and J 0 bases short, with 7 bases between. Germline CDR1 is LGHDT and CDR2 is YNNKEL (reference sequence). CDR3 length equals 15 residues.

This clonotype was found many times. One end of the junction fails to match germline, which may point to a read error. The rearrangement uses TRBV7-7 and TRBJ2-5; no reliable D call. Germline CDR1 reads SSHAT; CDR2 reads FNYEAQ (reference sequence). The CDR3 is 13 residues long. The CDR3 nucleotides read TGTGCTAGCAGCTTATCCCCTCAGGAGACCCAGTACTTC. Translating gives CASSLSPQETQYF. Filled out from reference TRBV7-7 and TRBJ2-5, the complete variable domain reads GAGVSQSPRYKVTKRGQDVTLRCDPISSHATLYWYQQALGQGPEFLTYFNYEAQPDKSGLPSDRFSAERPEGSISTLTIQRTEQRDSAMYRCASSLSPQETQYFGPGTRLLVL.

V is TRBV2 and J is TRBJ1-1; 12 bases are shared with TRBD1. The CDR3 runs 15 residues. V shed 3 bases, J shed 4 bases, and the junction held 3 bases outside the gene matches. Per the germline V gene, CDR1 is SNHLY and CDR2 is FYNNEI. The CDR3 nucleotides read TGTGCCAGCAGTGAGGGGACAGGGGGCGGCACTGAAGCTTTCTTT. The encoded protein is CASSEGTGGGTEAFF.

V usage is TRBV19 and J usage is TRBJ1-1; a weak D match, TRBD1 (5 bases). Germline CDR1 LNHDA, CDR2 SQIVND (reference sequence). The germline V and J ends were trimmed by 6 bases and 0 bases, with 11 bases remaining between them. The CDR3 extends over 14 amino acids. The CDR3 is CASREGNLNTEAFF. CDR3 DNA: TGTGCCAGTAGGGAGGGGAATTTGAACACTGAAGCTTTCTTT.

This clonotype was seen ten or more times. The chain employs TRBV11-2 and TRBJ2-5, with D hard to call. V was shortened by 1 base and J by 6 bases, with 15 bases between the two germline ends. Germline lookup yields CDR1 SGHAT and CDR2 FQNNGV. The CDR3 has 15 amino acids. The CDR3 sequence: CASSLVLAGLKTQYF. In nucleotides, the CDR3 is TGTGCCAGCAGCTTAGTGTTGGCAGGTTTGAAGACCCAGTACTTC.

This rearrangement joins TRBV30 to TRBJ1-1; D unresolved. This CDR3 comprises 11 residues. Germline lookup yields CDR1 GTSNPN and CDR2 SVGIG (reference sequence). Trimming removed 8 bases from V and 5 bases from J, with 12 bases in between. In DNA form, the CDR3 reads TGTGCCGGGAACGTGGGTACTGAAGCTTTCTTT. Translated: CAGNVGTEAFF.

This clonotype came up many times. V gene TRBV6-1 combines with J gene TRBJ2-2, with 7 positions matching TRBD1. CDR1 and CDR2 (germline): MNHNS, SASEGT. V gave up 3 bases and J gave up 4 bases; unmatched junction bases: 5. This CDR3 is built from 15 residues. The CDR3 nucleotides read TGTGCCAGCAGTGAGAGACAGGGCCGCACCGGGGAGCTGTTTTTT. This translates into CASSERQGRTGELFF.

To note about this clonotype: A much larger clone sits a single nucleotide away, making a read error possible. The chain joins TRBV5-5 to TRBJ2-5; possible D gene TRBD2, 6 bases. Trimming removed 1 base from V and 5 bases from J, with 18 bases in between. This CDR3 is built from 16 residues. Per the germline V gene, CDR1 is SGHKS and CDR2 is YYEKEE (reference sequence). CDR3 in amino acids: CASSLLAEGPWETQYF. The CDR3 DNA reads TGTGCCAGCAGCTTGTTAGCGGAGGGGCCTTGGGAGACCCAGTACTTC.

This clonotype has a count of ten or more. The V and J genes are TRBV3-1 and TRBJ2-3; D possibly uses TRBD1 or TRBD2 (7 bases each). Germline assignment: CDR1 LGHDT and CDR2 YNNKEL (reference sequence). The CDR3 spans 16 residues. Trimming removed 5 bases at V and 5 bases at J, with 20 bases between. The CDR3: CASSSRQGPGGDTQYF. CDR3 bases: TGTGCCAGCAGCTCCCGACAGGGACCGGGGGGAGATACGCAGTATTTT.

This clonotype has ten or more counts. The rearrangement uses TRBV27 and TRBJ1-4; D gene uncertain. This CDR3 has 15 amino acids. The V end was cut by 0 bases, the J end by 0 bases, with 5 bases between. Germline CDR1 is MNHEY and CDR2 is SMNVEV (reference sequence). Here the CDR3 DNA reads TGTGCCAGCAGTTTATCGTGGGCAACTAATGAAAAACTGTTTTTT. It encodes CASSLSWATNEKLFF.

The V and J genes are TRBV5-1 and TRBJ2-2, with a weak D call TRBD1 (5 bases). The CDR3 is made up of 13 amino acids. CDR1 SGHRS and CDR2 YFSETQ come from the germline V gene. V shed 7 bases and J shed 3 bases, with 10 bases lying between them. The CDR3 DNA follows: TGCGCCAGCGGTGACAGTTACACCGGGGAGCTGTTTTTT. It is translated as CASGDSYTGELFF.

The chain links TRBV6-1 to TRBJ2-5; D is ambiguous. Trimming removed 1 base from V and 2 bases from J, with 14 bases in between. The CDR3 is 16 residues long. Germline loops: CDR1 MNHNS, CDR2 SASEGT. CDR3 amino acids: CASSEGRYGWQETQYF. The CDR3 nucleotides read TGTGCCAGCAGTGAAGGTCGGTATGGGTGGCAAGAGACCCAGTACTTC.

The chain has TRBV4-1 and TRBJ1-4, with D possibly TRBD1 on 6 matching bases. Germline V gene data show CDR1 as MGHRA and CDR2 as YSYEKL. CDR3 size: 15 residues. The V gene lost 0 bases and the J gene lost 6 bases, with 11 bases spanning the gap. The CDR3 coding sequence is TGCGCCAGCAGCCAAGAGAGGGGGGCTGATGAAAAACTGTTTTTT. This sequence encodes CASSQERGADEKLFF.

The chain recombines TRBV19 with TRBJ2-3; D might be TRBD1 (6 bases). V lost 6 bases and J 0 bases, leaving 13 bases between the germline ends. This CDR3 comprises 15 residues. Looked up from germline, CDR1 is LNHDA and CDR2 is SQIVND (reference sequence). The CDR3 region has the DNA TGTGCCAGTAGCCGGGGAACAGGGAGCACAGATACGCAGTATTTT. The encoded protein is CASSRGTGSTDTQYF. The entire variable domain, with the rest obtained from reference TRBV19 and TRBJ2-3, is as follows: DGGITQSPKYLFRKEGQNVTLSCEQNLNHDAMYWYRQDPGQGLRLIYYSQIVNDFQKGDIAEGYSVSREKKESFPLTVTSAQKNPTAFYLCASSRGTGSTDTQYFGPGTRLTVL.

This clonotype was detected only a few times. This CDR3 reads CASSQEMWAEKLFF. The DNA for the CDR3 is TGTGCCAGCAGCCAAGAGATGTGGGCAGAAAAACTGTTTTTT. The rearrangement uses TRBV3-1 and TRBJ1-4; D is ambiguous. The V end lost 0 bases, the J end lost 8 bases, and 10 bases lay between the germline ends. Germline V gives CDR1 LGHDT, CDR2 YNNKEL (reference sequence). This CDR3 is built from 14 residues.

This clonotype was seen a handful of times. The chain is built from TRBV10-3 and TRBJ2-3, with D possibly TRBD2 on 5 matching bases. CDR3 size: 17 residues. CDR1 is ENHRY, CDR2 SYGVKD, per germline. Deletions cut 3 bases from V and 2 bases from J, with 18 bases between. The CDR3 DNA follows: TGTGCCATCAGTGATTTTCCGGGAACAACACCCACAGATACGCAGTATTTT. Translated, it gives CAISDFPGTTPTDTQYF.

This clonotype was observed many times. The gene calls are TRBV12-3 or TRBV12-4 and TRBJ1-2; TRBD1 might be the D (5 bases). Trimming left V 7 bases short and J 2 bases short, with 11 bases between. The CDR3 extends over 13 amino acids. CDR3 amino acids: CASTHRGNYGYTF. Here the CDR3 DNA reads TGTGCCAGCACGCACCGGGGGAACTATGGCTACACCTTC.

This clonotype was found a few times. This chain joins TRBV20-1 and TRBJ1-5, with 7 bases lining up with TRBD1. The germline gives CDR1 DFQATT, CDR2 SNEGSKA (reference sequence). Trimming took 3 bases from V and 6 from J; bases not matched to a gene: 5. The CDR3 sequence is 13 residues long. The CDR3 nucleotides are TGCAGTGCTAGTCGACAGGGAAGTCAGCCCCAGCATTTT. This codes for CSASRQGSQPQHF.

This clonotype came up many times. This chain connects TRBV12-3 or TRBV12-4 to TRBJ2-1, with D possibly matching TRBD1 (8 bases). Trimming left V 2 bases short and J 8 bases short, with 16 bases between. The CDR3 length is 15 residues. CDR3: CASSLRTGRVDEQFF. The CDR3 nucleotides are TGTGCCAGCAGTTTAAGGACAGGGAGGGTCGATGAGCAGTTCTTC.

This clonotype has a handful of counts. The rearrangement joins TRBV12-3 or TRBV12-4 to TRBJ1-1, with D unresolved. The V end was cut by 3 bases, the J end by 4 bases, with 9 bases between. The CDR3 extends over 13 amino acids. This CDR3 reads CASSFSVGTEAFF. As DNA, the CDR3 is TGTGCCAGCAGTTTTAGCGTGGGCACTGAAGCTTTCTTT.

This clonotype was recorded at least ten times. The chain recombines TRBV7-2 with TRBJ1-1; D ambiguous. CDR3 size: 11 residues. Trimming shortened V by 5 bases and J by 9 bases, and 10 bases separated the two germline ends. Germline assignment: CDR1 SGHTA and CDR2 FQGNSA. In DNA, the CDR3 is TGTGCCAGCAGCGCTAATATCAAAGCTTTCTTT. It is translated as CASSANIKAFF.

There are many counts of this clonotype. This chain joins TRBV30 and TRBJ2-1, with 11 bases matching TRBD2. Germline assignment: CDR1 GTSNPN and CDR2 SVGIG (reference sequence). Trimming removed 4 bases from V and 7 bases from J; junction bases left unmatched: 9. The CDR3 extends over 15 amino acids. Here the CDR3 reads CAWTAGTSGTNEQFF. CDR3 nucleotide sequence: TGTGCCTGGACTGCCGGGACTAGCGGAACTAATGAGCAGTTCTTC. The entire variable domain, with the rest obtained from reference TRBV30 and TRBJ2-1, is as follows: SQTIHQWPATLVQPVGSPLSLECTVEGTSNPNLYWYRQAAGRGLQLLFYSVGIGQISSEVPQNLSASRPQDRQFILSSKKLLLSDSGFYLCAWTAGTSGTNEQFFGPGTRLTVL.